The present T cell receptor beta chain was sequenced within a study of CD8 T cells in ankylosing spondylitis (dated by TCRdb to 2015 to 2018). Some background on the complete study: The study set out to find disease-linked TCR variants by profiling T cell receptor beta repertoires in ankylosing spondylitis patients and healthy donors. In total, the full study cohort was made up of 95 to 110 healthy donors and 20 to 25 ankylosing spondylitis patients. Samples of peripheral blood were taken, and for ankylosing spondylitis patients, synovial fluid was collected as well.

Via the germline V gene, CDR1 is MGHDK and CDR2 SYGVNS. The CDR3 numbers 14 residues from cysteine through phenylalanine. Solely the CDR3 DNA is kept, with 42 bases framed from the first base. V gives up 3 bases and J gives up 1 base, and the segment between their germline ends measures 6 bases. Overall results and qualifications from the work: Significant enrichment of the disease-linked clones was reported in matched synovial fluid samples from ankylosing spondylitis patients. Some motif variants were previously reported in synovial fluid and blood of reactive arthritis patients, suggesting common disease-initiation mechanisms. A TCR beta motif made up of about eight highly homologous amino acid variants appeared to be characteristic of blood from ankylosing spondylitis patients. The disease-linked clones showed a CD8+ phenotype and occurred at relatively low frequencies in peripheral blood.

This clonotype was seen more than once but under ten times. It lacks a known antigen. Per-nucleotide qualities are absent, and no much larger clonotype sits a single base away. Instrument on record: Illumina HiSeq 2500. TCR beta libraries were prepared by quantitative 5'-RACE with molecular barcodes. The source study handled its data this way. Disease-linked TCR variants were identified with a new computational method built on a probabilistic model of VDJ rearrangement. TCRdb itself trimmed the public reads at Q25 with fastp, ran MiXCR and retained productive beta chains. Under each unique CDR3 protein, matching rows form one entry showing the most common genes and DNA. For this entry, the V and J calls and clone size follow TCRdb and not the study's own pipeline. This sample has 200,000 to 250,000 distinct CDR3 sequences in its table, and around 6.6% of those were observed once. The ten most abundant clones make up around 14% of the sample.

The rearranged segments are TRBV25-1 and TRBJ2-2, with no confidently assigned D gene. This TCR was sampled from a male donor with ankylosing spondylitis. The material sequenced was blood, either unsorted or a sorted T cell fraction (not recorded which). The CDR3 reads CASSEDENTGELFF. The nucleotide sequence is TGTGCCAGCAGTGAGGACGAGAACACCGGGGAGCTGTTTTTT.